A single sample gave rise to the 32 T cell receptor beta chains below, sequenced in a study of shared clonotypes between healthy human individuals. The method was immunoSEQ multiplex PCR; TCRdb's version includes in-frame clones alone and lacks a portion of them. The sample yields over a million clones, more than 95% seen once. Sequencing used naive CD4+ T cells sorted from blood. Subset meaning: CD45RA+ positively selected. These receptor sequences come from a man younger than 45 in good health.

The chain couples TRBV19 to TRBJ2-2; D is undetermined. The CDR3 is made up of 14 amino acids. Germline CDR1 reads LNHDA; CDR2 reads SQIVND (reference sequence). V lost 5 bases and J lost 0, with 7 bases in between. The CDR3 coding sequence is TGTGCCAGTAGTGTTGGGGCGAACACCGGGGAGCTGTTTTTT. Translated, it gives CASSVGANTGELFF.

The chain couples TRBV5-1 to TRBJ1-5; unclear D gene. The CDR3 is 14 amino acids. Germline-derived CDR1 and CDR2 are SGHRS and YFSETQ. V was trimmed by 0 bases and J by 4 bases, leaving 8 bases between them. The CDR3 region has the DNA TGCGCCAGCAGCTTGGACTCCACTAATCAGCCCCAGCATTTT. This sequence encodes CASSLDSTNQPQHF.

The genes are TRBV29-1 and TRBJ2-6; 7 nucleotides align to TRBD2. The V gene end was trimmed by 5 bases and the J gene end by 0 bases; junction bases not matched to a gene: 7. CDR1 and CDR2 (germline): SQVTM, ANQGSEA. The CDR3 is made up of 16 amino acids. In DNA, the CDR3 is TGCAGCGTTCGGTCTAGCGGTAACTCTGGGGCCAACGTCCTGACTTTC. This gives the protein CSVRSSGNSGANVLTF.

J is TRBJ1-4 and V is TRBV6-1; maybe TRBD1 (6 bases). CDR1 and CDR2 (germline): MNHNS, SASEGT. The CDR3 has 13 residues. Trimming shortened V by 5 bases and J by 7 bases, and 11 bases separated the two germline ends. The CDR3 region has the DNA TGTGCCAGCAGTAAAGGGGGAGGTGAAAAACTGTTTTTT. It translates to CASSKGGGEKLFF.

Concerning this clone itself: The sample contains more than one DNA sequence encoding this CDR3. J is TRBJ2-3 and V is TRBV5-1, with a weak D call TRBD1 (5 bases). CDR1 and CDR2 from the germline V gene are SGHRS and YFSETQ. The CDR3 loop spans 15 amino acids. V was pared by 0 bases and J by 1 base, with 9 bases between. CDR3: CASSLVGRGTDTQYF. In DNA form, the CDR3 reads TGCGCCAGCAGCTTGGTCGGCAGGGGCACAGATACGCAGTATTTT.

This chain connects TRBV6-6 to TRBJ2-7; 11 bases match TRBD1. J gave up 4 bases and V 6 bases, and 8 bases lay outside the gene matches. Germline V gene sequence: CDR1 MNHNY, CDR2 SVGAGI (reference sequence). This CDR3 comprises 15 residues. CDR3 coding DNA: TGTGCCAGCAGCTGGACAGGGGGCTACTCATACGAGCAGTACTTC. It specifies CASSWTGGYSYEQYF.

The chain combines TRBV5-4 with TRBJ2-2, with D hard to call. V lost 4 bases, J lost 6 bases, and 7 bases lay in between. Germline V gives CDR1 SGHNT, CDR2 YYREEE (reference sequence). The CDR3 totals 12 residues. This CDR3 reads CASSLSAGELFF. The DNA for the CDR3 is TGTGCCAGCAGCCTGTCGGCCGGGGAGCTGTTTTTT.

In the case of this clone: At one of its ends the junction is not consistent with the germline gene, which may arise from a read error. The genes are TRBV4-2 and TRBJ2-5, with 10 bases that match TRBD2. The CDR3 is 13 residues long. Germline V lookup: CDR1 LGHNA, CDR2 YNFKEQ. The CDR3 DNA is TGTGCCAGCAGCTTGGTGGTACTAGCGGGGAATAACTTC. Residues: CASSLVVLAGNNF.

The V call is TRBV5-4, the J call TRBJ2-3; 7 nucleotides agree with TRBD1. V shed 3 bases, J shed 2 bases, and the junction held 6 bases outside the gene matches. Germline-derived CDR1 and CDR2 are SGHNT and YYREEE (reference sequence). This CDR3 contains 15 residues. The CDR3 reads CASSSDRATTDTQYF. The CDR3, as DNA: TGTGCCAGCAGCTCAGACAGGGCCACCACAGATACGCAGTATTTT.

This rearrangement joins TRBV15 to TRBJ2-7; TRBD2 aligns across 8 bases. With 3 bases clipped from V and 2 bases from J, the junction kept 6 bases outside the gene matches. The CDR3 runs to 15 residues. CDR1 and CDR2 (germline): LNHNV, YYDKDF (reference sequence). CDR3 residues: CATSRETSEAYEQYF. CDR3 nucleotide sequence: TGTGCCACCAGCAGGGAGACTAGCGAGGCCTACGAGCAGTACTTC.

The chain is built from TRBV6-1 and TRBJ2-7, with D possibly matching TRBD1 (6 bases). The CDR3 is 14 residues long. The V gene lost 5 bases and the J gene lost 5 bases, with 16 bases spanning the gap. Germline V gene lookup returns CDR1 MNHNS and CDR2 SASEGT. Here the CDR3 DNA reads TGTGCCAGCAGTAGAGGACAGACCCTGAACGAGCAGTACTTC. Translation: CASSRGQTLNEQYF.

The table lists this clone with a count of one. The chain has TRBV7-9 and TRBJ2-1; 8 positions match TRBD2. Germline-derived CDR1 and CDR2 are SEHNR and FQNEAQ (reference sequence). V trimming: 7 bases; J trimming: 0 bases; junction bases outside the gene matches: 5. This CDR3 has 15 amino acids. CDR3 nucleotide sequence: TGTGCCAGCACCATAGCGGGGAACTCCTACAATGAGCAGTTCTTC. Protein sequence: CASTIAGNSYNEQFF.

This clone was seen a single time. The genes are TRBV5-1 and TRBJ1-2; no firm D call. This CDR3 has 13 residues. Trimming cost V 5 bases and J 0 bases, with 8 bases left between them. From germline, CDR1 is SGHRS and CDR2 YFSETQ. CDR3 sequence reads: CASRDGSNYGYTF. CDR3 sequence (DNA): TGCGCCAGCAGGGACGGATCTAACTATGGCTACACCTTC.

The rearrangement uses TRBV13 and TRBJ2-7; maybe TRBD1 (5 bases). V lost 5 bases and J 2 bases, leaving 19 bases between the germline ends. The CDR3 is 16 amino acids. The V gene's germline CDR1 is PRHDT and CDR2 FYEKMQ (reference sequence). The CDR3 DNA reads as TGTGCCAGCAGCCCAGTCGACAGTTTTGGGGCCTACGAGCAGTACTTC. Translation gives CASSPVDSFGAYEQYF.

For this clone: Other DNA variants within this sample encode the same CDR3. The chain is built from TRBV5-1 and TRBJ2-1; 14 bases are a match to TRBD2. This CDR3 has 17 amino acids. From germline, CDR1 is SGHRS and CDR2 YFSETQ. V was pared by 0 bases and J by 5 bases, with 4 bases of the junction left unmatched. The CDR3 region is CASSLAPGLAGDNEQFF. CDR3 bases: TGCGCCAGCAGCTTGGCACCGGGACTAGCGGGAGACAATGAGCAGTTCTTC.

The rearrangement links TRBV19 to TRBJ2-1; D is undetermined. The CDR3 sequence is 16 residues long. V dropped 6 bases and J dropped 1 base, with 16 bases sitting between them. Germline loops: CDR1 LNHDA, CDR2 SQIVND (reference sequence). The CDR3 here is CASSLVDDPSYNEQFF. In DNA, the CDR3 is TGTGCCAGTAGCCTTGTGGATGACCCTTCCTACAATGAGCAGTTCTTC.

The genes are TRBV13 and TRBJ2-1; 10 bases are a match to TRBD1. Germline loops: CDR1 PRHDT, CDR2 FYEKMQ (reference sequence). Trimming at V came to 3 bases and at J to 3 bases, leaving 8 bases not matched to a gene. The CDR3 covers 17 residues. CDR3 in amino acids: CASSFRFGTGDYNEQFF. CDR3 DNA: TGTGCCAGCAGCTTCCGTTTCGGGACAGGGGACTACAATGAGCAGTTCTTC. Together with reference TRBV13 and TRBJ2-1, the CDR3 gives the full variable domain: AAGVIQSPRHLIKEKRETATLKCYPIPRHDTVYWYQQGPGQDPQFLISFYEKMQSDKGSIPDRFSAQQFSDYHSELNMSSLELGDSALYFCASSFRFGTGDYNEQFFGPGTRLTVL.

This rearrangement joins TRBV9 to TRBJ2-7; D ambiguous. The CDR3 totals 18 residues. Germline assignment: CDR1 SGDLS and CDR2 YYNGEE. V dropped 0 bases and J dropped 3 bases, with 22 bases sitting between them. The CDR3: CASSVAPHVPTLYYEQYF. The CDR3 DNA follows: TGTGCCAGCAGCGTAGCCCCTCACGTCCCCACACTGTACTACGAGCAGTACTTC.

The chain couples TRBV28 to TRBJ2-1; 10 nucleotides align to TRBD2. The V gene end was trimmed by 2 bases and the J gene end by 0 bases; junction bases not matched to a gene: 22. CDR3 size: 23 residues. Germline lookup yields CDR1 MDHEN and CDR2 SYDVKM. Here the CDR3 reads CASSLRNPSGSLIPRFSYNEQFF. DNA for the CDR3: TGTGCCAGCAGTTTACGGAATCCTAGCGGGAGTTTAATTCCACGCTTCTCCTACAATGAGCAGTTCTTC. Using reference TRBV28 and TRBJ2-1 for the parts outside the CDR3, the full variable domain is DVKVTQSSRYLVKRTGEKVFLECVQDMDHENMFWYRQDPGLGLRLIYFSYDVKMKEKGDIPEGYSVSREKKERFSLILESASTNQTSMYLCASSLRNPSGSLIPRFSYNEQFFGPGTRLTVL.

A remark on this clone: Distinct nucleotide sequences in the sample also encode this CDR3. The chain joins TRBV5-1 to TRBJ2-7, with 7 bases fitting TRBD1. The CDR3 has 13 amino acids. The germline CDR1 and CDR2 sequences are SGHRS and YFSETQ. V shed 7 bases, J shed 2 bases, and the junction held 6 bases outside the gene matches. The CDR3 reads CASSSGQTYEQYF. The CDR3 DNA reads TGCGCCAGCTCTTCGGGACAGACCTACGAGCAGTACTTC.

The chain combines TRBV2 with TRBJ2-6; no clear D. CDR3 length: 14 amino acids. Trimming cost V 3 bases and J 3 bases, with 6 bases left between them. Looked up from germline, CDR1 is SNHLY and CDR2 is FYNNEI. The DNA of the CDR3 is TGTGCCAGCAGTGAGTTGGTTGGGGCCAACGTCCTGACTTTC. Translating it yields CASSELVGANVLTF.

The gene calls are TRBV6-7 and TRBJ2-3; 7 bases map to TRBD1. TRBV6-7 is reported as an ORF; its role is uncertain. The CDR3 loop spans 18 amino acids. The ends lost 0 bases at V and 0 bases at J; junction bases unmatched: 9. CDR3 residues: CASSYSKDRLPSTDTQYF. The CDR3 DNA reads TGTGCCAGCAGTTACTCTAAGGACAGGTTGCCTAGCACAGATACGCAGTATTTT.

This clone has a single count. The same CDR3 can be traced to other DNA sequences in this sample. The chain links TRBV7-2 to TRBJ2-4; no definite D call. Germline V gene sequence: CDR1 SGHTA, CDR2 FQGNSA. V lost 4 bases and J 0 bases, leaving 7 bases between the germline ends. This CDR3 comprises 14 residues. The chain's CDR3 is CASSSGLAKNIQYF. Written as DNA, the CDR3 is TGTGCCAGCAGCTCCGGGTTAGCCAAAAACATTCAGTACTTC.

The V and J genes are TRBV2 and TRBJ2-5; 7 nucleotides match TRBD2. Germline V CDR1 and CDR2: SNHLY, FYNNEI. V dropped 1 base and J dropped 2; count of bases not matched to a gene: 4. CDR3 length: 15 residues. The CDR3 region is CASSEVGLGQETQYF. The CDR3 DNA is TGTGCCAGCAGTGAAGTAGGACTAGGGCAAGAGACCCAGTACTTC.

The J gene is TRBJ2-7, the V gene TRBV5-5, with TRBD1 identical over 12 bases. CDR3 length: 15 residues. The germline V gene encodes CDR1 SGHKS and CDR2 YYEKEE (reference sequence). J lost 5 bases, V lost 3 bases, and 6 bases had no gene match. In nucleotides, the CDR3 is TGTGCCAGCAGCTGGGACAGGGGGCGCGGCGACGAGCAGTACTTC. Amino acid sequence: CASSWDRGRGDEQYF.

V usage is TRBV7-9 and J usage is TRBJ2-7, with D possibly being TRBD1 (5 bases). Germline CDR1 SEHNR, CDR2 FQNEAQ (reference sequence). The CDR3 covers 13 residues. V lost 11 bases, J lost 2 bases, and 16 bases lay in between. The CDR3: CAGTGQTTYEQYF. CDR3 sequence (DNA): TGTGCCGGTACAGGCCAAACAACCTACGAGCAGTACTTC. Full variable domain (outside the CDR3, taken from reference TRBV7-9 and TRBJ2-7): DTGVSQNPRHKITKRGQNVTFRCDPISEHNRLYWYRQTLGQGPEFLTYFQNEAQLEKSRLLSDRFSAERPKGSFSTLEIQRTEQGDSAMYLCAGTGQTTYEQYFGPGTRLTVT.

Concerning this clone: This CDR3 is also generated by other DNA sequences in the sample. The chain combines TRBV9 with TRBJ1-3, with unresolved D. The V gene's germline CDR1 is SGDLS and CDR2 YYNGEE. This CDR3 is built from 16 residues. V was pared by 0 bases and J by 0 bases, with 10 bases between. The CDR3 coding sequence is TGTGCCAGCAGCGTAGTGGGCGGTGGCTCTGGAAACACCATATATTTT. This codes for CASSVVGGGSGNTIYF.

V and J are TRBV5-1 and TRBJ2-1; 7 positions agree with TRBD2. V lost 0 bases, J lost 5 bases, and 2 bases stayed unmatched. Germline-derived CDR1 and CDR2 are SGHRS and YFSETQ. The CDR3 has 14 residues. DNA of the CDR3: TGCGCCAGCAGCTTGGGACTAGCCCACAATGAGCAGTTCTTC. Amino acids: CASSLGLAHNEQFF.

A note on this clone: Other DNA sequences in this specimen translate into the identical CDR3. This chain joins TRBV9 and TRBJ2-2; the D is unclear. Looked up from germline, CDR1 is SGDLS and CDR2 is YYNGEE. The CDR3 runs 14 residues. V was clipped by 1 base and J by 0 bases, with 4 bases between them. CDR3 bases: TGTGCCAGCAGCGTATATGCGAACACCGGGGAGCTGTTTTTT. Its translation: CASSVYANTGELFF.

As regards this clone: The sample contains more than one DNA sequence encoding this CDR3. This sequence joins TRBV6-5 and TRBJ1-4; the D is unclear. CDR1 and CDR2 from the germline V gene are MNHEY and SVGAGI. Trimming removed 6 bases at V and 8 bases at J, with 10 bases between. This CDR3 comprises 12 residues. The CDR3 DNA reads TGTGCCAGCAGCCAAACGGGGGAAAAACTGTTTTTT. It translates to CASSQTGEKLFF.

The chain carries TRBV6-1 and TRBJ1-5; a weak D match, TRBD1 (5 bases). The CDR3 covers 15 residues. From germline, CDR1 is MNHNS and CDR2 SASEGT. The ends were cut back, 6 bases at V and 1 base at J, with 13 bases in the middle. The CDR3 DNA sequence: TGTGCCAGCAGACAACGGGGGGAGAGCAATCAGCCCCAGCATTTT. This translates into CASRQRGESNQPQHF.

For the CDR3, the DNA is TGTGCCAGCGATAGAGGGCGCAATCAGCCCCAGCATTTT. It yields the protein CASDRGRNQPQHF. The rearrangement links TRBV28 to TRBJ1-5; no clear D. This CDR3 comprises 13 residues. V lost 8 bases, J lost 2 bases, and 10 bases lay in between. The germline gives CDR1 MDHEN, CDR2 SYDVKM.